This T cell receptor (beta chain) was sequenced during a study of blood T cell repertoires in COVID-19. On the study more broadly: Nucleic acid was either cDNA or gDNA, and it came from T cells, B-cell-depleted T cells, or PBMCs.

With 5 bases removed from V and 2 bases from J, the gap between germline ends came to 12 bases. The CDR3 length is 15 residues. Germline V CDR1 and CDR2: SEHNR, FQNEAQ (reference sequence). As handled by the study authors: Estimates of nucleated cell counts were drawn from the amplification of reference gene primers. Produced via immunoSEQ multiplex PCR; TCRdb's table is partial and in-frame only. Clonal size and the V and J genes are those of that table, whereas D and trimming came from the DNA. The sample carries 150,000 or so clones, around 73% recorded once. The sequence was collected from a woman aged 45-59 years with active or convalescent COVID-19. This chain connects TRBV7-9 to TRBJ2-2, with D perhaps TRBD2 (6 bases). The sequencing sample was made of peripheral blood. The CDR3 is CASSPPGDNTGELFF. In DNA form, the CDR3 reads TGTGCCAGCAGCCCCCCGGGGGATAACACCGGGGAGCTGTTTTTT.